A selection of T cell receptor beta chains follows, all from one sample in a study of regulatory T cells in long-lasting Graves disease. Each CDR3 protein gets one entry after TCRdb re-called the multiplex PCR reads with MiXCR. The sample has 300,000 to 350,000 distinct CDR3 sequences, around 20% seen once. Sample: peripheral blood mononuclear cells (PBMCs), taken when the disease was refractory, from a patient treated with antithyroid drugs. The origin of the receptors is a female donor with Graves disease. The conserved cysteine and the conserved F or W are not part of the CDR3 here. Where a row states a size, it is once, few, many or the class of an expanded clone; other rows omit it.

len: 11
j_gene: TRBJ1-4
v_gene: TRBV29-1
abundance: few
CDR3aa: SVTTGAGEKLF

len: 11
j_gene: TRBJ1-5
v_gene: TRBV20-1
abundance: -
CDR3aa: SARRDSSQPQH

len: 12
j_gene: TRBJ2-1
v_gene: TRBV11-2
abundance: -
CDR3aa: ASKPPSGINEQF

len: 14
j_gene: TRBJ2-3
v_gene: TRBV25-1
abundance: -
CDR3aa: ASSDIGTGGPDTQY

len: 13
j_gene: TRBJ2-3
v_gene: TRBV2
abundance: few
CDR3aa: ASSEFKWTPDTQY

len: 11
j_gene: TRBJ1-1
v_gene: TRBV9
abundance: -
CDR3aa: ASSQSPGAGAF

len: 12
j_gene: TRBJ2-7
v_gene: TRBV11-2
abundance: many
CDR3aa: ASSLGSGAYEQY

len: 13
j_gene: TRBJ1-5
v_gene: TRBV28
abundance: many
CDR3aa: ASSSTVYSNQPQH

len: 14
j_gene: TRBJ2-1
v_gene: TRBV19
abundance: few
CDR3aa: ASSSSGRPTYNEQF

len: 12
j_gene: TRBJ1-1
v_gene: TRBV28
abundance: -
CDR3aa: ASSLDSMHTEAF

len: 13
j_gene: TRBJ2-5
v_gene: TRBV6-4
abundance: few
CDR3aa: ASSDGGEVQETQY